The following is a TCR beta chain sequence with its context. No antigen is known for it. The PCR used 60 Vbeta and 13 Jbeta primers. The repertoire was sequenced with immunoSEQ multiplex PCR; TCRdb's copy has only in-frame clones and lacks some. The sample's table shows approximately 100,000 clones. The record originates from a study of cytomegalovirus exposure and HLA in healthy donors. Study-wide findings and caveats: Across all donors, roughly uniform sequencing depth was an assumption of the presence/absence analyses. As a later analysis showed, several of the most significant clusters appeared to be linked to common viral pathogens. Investigators reported 150 to 200 TCR beta chains as tied to cytomegalovirus.

The V gene lost 5 bases and the J gene lost 4 bases, with 11 bases spanning the gap. This CDR3 contains 13 residues. Germline V gene sequence: CDR1 LNHDA, CDR2 SQIVND (reference sequence). The sequence was collected from a man aged 50-60 years in good health and CMV-seropositive. The V and J genes are TRBV19 and TRBJ1-1, with D hard to call. Sequenced: PBMCs. CDR3 sequence reads: CASSLSRSTEAFF. The CDR3 DNA sequence: TGTGCCAGTAGTTTGAGTCGTAGCACTGAAGCTTTCTTT.